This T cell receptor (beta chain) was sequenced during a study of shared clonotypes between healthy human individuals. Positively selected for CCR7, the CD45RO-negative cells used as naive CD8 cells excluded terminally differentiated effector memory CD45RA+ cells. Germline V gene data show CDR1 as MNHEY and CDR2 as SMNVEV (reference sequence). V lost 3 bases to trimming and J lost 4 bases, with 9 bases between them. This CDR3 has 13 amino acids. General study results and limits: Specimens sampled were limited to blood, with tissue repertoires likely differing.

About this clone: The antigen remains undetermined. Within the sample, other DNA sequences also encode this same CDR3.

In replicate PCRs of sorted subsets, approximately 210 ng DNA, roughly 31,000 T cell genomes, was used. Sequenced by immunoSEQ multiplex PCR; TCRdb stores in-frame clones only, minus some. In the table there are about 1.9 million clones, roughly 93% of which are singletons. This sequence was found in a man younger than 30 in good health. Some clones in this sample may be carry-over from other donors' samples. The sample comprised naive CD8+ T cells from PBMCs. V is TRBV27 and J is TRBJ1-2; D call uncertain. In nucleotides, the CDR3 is TGTGCCAGCAGTTTGGGCCGCAGCTATGGCTACACCTTC. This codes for CASSLGRSYGYTF.